A selection of T cell receptor beta chains follows, all from one sample in a study of cytomegalovirus exposure and HLA in healthy donors. TCRdb keeps only in-frame clones here, not all; method: immunoSEQ multiplex PCR. The sample holds about 140,000 clones, around 59% seen once. The sequencing sample was made of PBMCs. Every receptor here comes from a male donor in good health and CMV-seronegative. Each CDR3 is given with its conserved first and last residue. The D gene is left open where the match is weak. Clone size is stated in some rows and not others, as once, few, many or a class when expanded.

V gene	clone size	J gene	D gene	CDR3 protein	CDR3 DNA
TRBV11-1	NA	TRBJ2-2	NA	CASSRGGRNTGELFF	TGTGCCAGCAGCCGCGGTGGTAGGAACACCGGGGAGCTGTTTTTT
TRBV7-3	NA	TRBJ1-1	NA	CASSPHAGVNMNTEAFF	TGTGCCAGCAGCCCCCATGCAGGCGTGAACATGAACACTGAAGCTTTCTTT
TRBV25-1	few	TRBJ2-6	NA	CASSVAGANVLTF	TGTGCCAGCAGTGTAGCTGGGGCCAACGTCCTGACTTTC
TRBV5-4	NA	TRBJ2-7	TRBD2	CASSNPFGGLTYEQYF	TGTGCCAGCAGCAACCCCTTCGGGGGGTTGACCTACGAGCAGTACTTC
TRBV27	NA	TRBJ1-1	NA	CASSRRGLRNTEAFF	TGTGCCAGCAGTCGACGGGGACTTAGAAACACTGAAGCTTTCTTT
TRBV9	NA	TRBJ2-3	TRBD2	CASSVERGRDYTDTQYF	TGTGCCAGCAGCGTAGAGAGGGGCAGGGACTACACAGATACGCAGTATTTT
TRBV19	NA	TRBJ2-2	NA	CASSSVPGELFF	TGTGCCAGTAGCTCCGTTCCCGGGGAGCTGTTTTTT
TRBV4-1	NA	TRBJ2-5	NA	CASSQAPTGGGKETQYF	TGCGCCAGCAGCCAAGCACCAACTGGTGGAGGGAAAGAGACCCAGTACTTC
TRBV6-4	once	TRBJ1-2	TRBD1	CASSEQGGANYGYTF	TGTGCCAGCAGTGAACAGGGGGGCGCTAACTATGGCTACACCTTC
TRBV6-6	NA	TRBJ1-5	TRBD1	CASGLQGAGNQPQHF	TGTGCCAGCGGATTACAGGGGGCTGGCAATCAGCCCCAGCATTTT
TRBV27	NA	TRBJ2-5	NA	CASSFARKETQYF	TGTGCCAGCAGTTTTGCGAGGAAAGAGACCCAGTACTTC
TRBV7-9	NA	TRBJ1-6	NA	CASSLEQGYNSPLHF	TGTGCCAGCAGCTTAGAGCAGGGGTATAATTCACCCCTCCACTTT
TRBV21-1	few	TRBJ1-5	NA	CASSKTGRTQHF	TGTGCCAGCAGCAAAACGGGGAGGACCCAGCATTTT
TRBV7-9	NA	TRBJ1-1	TRBD1	CASSLSSQGAVRAFF	TGTGCCAGCAGCCTCTCGTCACAGGGGGCCGTGAGGGCTTTCTTT
TRBV10-3	NA	TRBJ2-7	NA	CAISLNRDTYEQYF	TGTGCCATCAGCTTAAACCGGGACACCTACGAGCAGTACTTC
TRBV7-2	NA	TRBJ2-7	TRBD1	CASSFSAQGAYEQYF	TGTGCCAGCAGCTTTTCCGCACAGGGGGCCTACGAGCAGTACTTC
TRBV6-5	NA	TRBJ2-7	TRBD2	CASSQGYREGNEQYF	TGTGCCAGCAGTCAGGGTTATCGGGAGGGAAACGAGCAGTACTTC
TRBV11-2	NA	TRBJ2-1	TRBD2	CASSLFTSGAEQFF	TGTGCCAGCAGCTTATTTACTAGCGGGGCCGAGCAGTTCTTC
TRBV6-5	NA	TRBJ1-5	TRBD1	CASRDSPYSNQPQHF	TGTGCCAGCCGGGACAGTCCTTATAGCAATCAGCCCCAGCATTTT
TRBV27	NA	TRBJ2-7	TRBD2	CASSLRGGAYEQYF	TGTGCCAGCAGTTTACGGGGGGGTGCCTACGAGCAGTACTTC
TRBV7-2	NA	TRBJ2-7	NA	CASSYVRGRDYEQYF	TGTGCCAGCAGCTACGTTAGGGGCAGGGACTACGAGCAGTACTTC
TRBV2	NA	TRBJ2-7	TRBD2	CASSEIKRGTYEQYF	TGTGCCAGCAGTGAAATTAAGCGGGGAACCTACGAGCAGTACTTC
TRBV2	NA	TRBJ2-2	TRBD1	CASKPGTANTGELFF	TGTGCCAGCAAGCCCGGGACAGCTAACACCGGGGAGCTGTTTTTT
TRBV9	NA	TRBJ2-3	TRBD2	CASSVVSGERDTQYF	TGTGCCAGCAGCGTAGTTAGCGGGGAAAGAGATACGCAGTATTTT
TRBV2	NA	TRBJ2-5	TRBD1	CASSGQGVLDETQYF	TGTGCCAGCAGTGGGCAGGGGGTACTGGATGAGACCCAGTACTTC
TRBV9	few	TRBJ2-3	TRBD2	CASSGTGGGSADTQYF	TGTGCCAGCAGCGGGACGGGGGGGGGCAGTGCAGATACGCAGTATTTT
TRBV11-2	NA	TRBJ1-6	NA	CASSLVPSSYNSPLHF	TGTGCCAGCAGCTTAGTGCCGAGCTCCTATAATTCACCCCTCCACTTT
TRBV6-4	NA	TRBJ2-2	TRBD2	CASRALAGGTGELFF	TGTGCCAGCAGAGCACTAGCGGGGGGCACCGGGGAGCTGTTTTTT
TRBV7-2	NA	TRBJ2-7	TRBD2	CASSSRLAGGLYYEQYF	TGTGCCAGCAGCTCCAGACTAGCGGGGGGGCTCTACTACGAGCAGTACTTC
TRBV2	NA	TRBJ1-4	TRBD1	CASSDRGREKLFF	TGTGCCAGCAGTGACAGGGGGCGCGAAAAACTGTTTTTT
TRBV5-1	few	TRBJ2-1	NA	CASSLSGADSYNEQFF	TGCGCCAGCAGCCTTTCAGGAGCGGACTCCTACAATGAGCAGTTCTTC
TRBV5-1	NA	TRBJ2-7	NA	CASFSGGGAYEQYF	TGCGCCAGCTTTAGCGGAGGGGGCGCGTACGAGCAGTACTTC
TRBV9	NA	TRBJ2-6	NA	CASSLGGTSGANVLTF	TGTGCCAGCAGCCTCGGGGGAACATCTGGGGCCAACGTCCTGACTTTC
TRBV30	NA	TRBJ2-3	TRBD2	CAWAGLAFTDTQYF	TGTGCCTGGGCGGGACTAGCCTTCACAGATACGCAGTATTTT
TRBV5-4	few	TRBJ2-5	TRBD2	CASSPWTSGDGTQYF	TGTGCCAGCAGCCCCTGGACTAGCGGGGATGGGACCCAGTACTTC
TRBV9	NA	TRBJ2-1	TRBD1	CASSAPGTAYNEQFF	TGTGCCAGCAGCGCCCCCGGGACAGCTTACAATGAGCAGTTCTTC
TRBV11-2	NA	TRBJ2-3	TRBD2	CASSLVASGGPVDTQYF	TGTGCCAGCAGCTTAGTGGCTAGCGGGGGGCCCGTAGATACGCAGTATTTT
TRBV27	NA	TRBJ1-6	NA	CASSPLPRPTNSPLHF	TGTGCCAGCAGTCCCCTTCCTAGGCCTACTAATTCACCCCTCCACTTT
TRBV12-5	few	TRBJ2-1	NA	CASGLSGTPYNEQFF	TGTGCTAGTGGTTTGTCCGGTACCCCCTACAATGAGCAGTTCTTC
TRBV14	NA	TRBJ1-4	NA	CASSQDYGAEKLFF	TGTGCCAGCAGCCAAGATTATGGGGCAGAAAAACTGTTTTTT
TRBV5-1	NA	TRBJ2-3	NA	CASSTDRAGADTQYF	TGCGCCAGCAGCACGGACAGGGCGGGGGCAGATACGCAGTATTTT
TRBV18	NA	TRBJ2-7	NA	CASSPPQGLYEQYF	TGTGCCAGCTCACCACCGCAGGGTCTCTACGAGCAGTACTTC
TRBV6-5	NA	TRBJ1-2	NA	CASSGAGENYGYTF	TGTGCCAGCAGTGGAGCAGGGGAGAACTATGGCTACACCTTC
TRBV7-9	NA	TRBJ2-6	NA	CASSAQGSGANVLTF	TGTGCCAGCAGCGCACAGGGTTCTGGGGCCAACGTCCTGACTTTC